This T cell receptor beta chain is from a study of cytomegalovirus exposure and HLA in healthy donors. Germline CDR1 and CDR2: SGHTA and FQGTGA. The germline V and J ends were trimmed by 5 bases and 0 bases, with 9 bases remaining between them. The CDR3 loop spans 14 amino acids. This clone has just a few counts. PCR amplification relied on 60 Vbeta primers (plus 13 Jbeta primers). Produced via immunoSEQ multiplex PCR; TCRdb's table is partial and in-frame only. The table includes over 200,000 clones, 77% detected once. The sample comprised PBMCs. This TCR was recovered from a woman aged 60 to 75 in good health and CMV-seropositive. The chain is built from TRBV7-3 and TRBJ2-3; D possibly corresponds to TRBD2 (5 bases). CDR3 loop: CASSKRDSTDTQYF. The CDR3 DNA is TGTGCCAGCAGCAAGAGGGATAGCACAGATACGCAGTATTTT.